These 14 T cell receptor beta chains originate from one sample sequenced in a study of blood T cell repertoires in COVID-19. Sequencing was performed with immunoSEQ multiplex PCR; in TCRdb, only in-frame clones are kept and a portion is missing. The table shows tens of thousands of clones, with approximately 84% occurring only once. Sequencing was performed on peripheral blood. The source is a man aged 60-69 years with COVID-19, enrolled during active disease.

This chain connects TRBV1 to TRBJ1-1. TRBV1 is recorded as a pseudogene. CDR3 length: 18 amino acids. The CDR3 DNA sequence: TGCACCAGCAGCCAAGATCAATCGGGAGGCAGAAATGGGACTGAAGCTTTCTTT. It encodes CTSSQDQSGGRNGTEAFF.

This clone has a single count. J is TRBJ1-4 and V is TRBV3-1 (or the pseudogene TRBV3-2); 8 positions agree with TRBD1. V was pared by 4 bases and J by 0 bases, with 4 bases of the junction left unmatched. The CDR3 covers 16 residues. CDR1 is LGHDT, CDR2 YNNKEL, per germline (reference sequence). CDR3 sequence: CASSPGGQATNEKLFF. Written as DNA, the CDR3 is TGTGCCAGCAGCCCAGGGGGACAGGCAACTAATGAAAAACTGTTTTTT.

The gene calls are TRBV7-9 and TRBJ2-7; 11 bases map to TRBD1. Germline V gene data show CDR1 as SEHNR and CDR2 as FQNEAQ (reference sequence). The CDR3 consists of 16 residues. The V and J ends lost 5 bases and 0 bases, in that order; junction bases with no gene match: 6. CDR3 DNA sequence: TGTGCCAGCAGCCCCCGGGACAGGGGGAGCTCCTACGAGCAGTACTTC. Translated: CASSPRDRGSSYEQYF.

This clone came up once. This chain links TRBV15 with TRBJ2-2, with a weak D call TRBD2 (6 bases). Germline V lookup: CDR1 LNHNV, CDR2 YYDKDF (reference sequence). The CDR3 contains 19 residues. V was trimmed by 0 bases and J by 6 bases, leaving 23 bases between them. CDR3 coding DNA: TGTGCCACCAGCAGAGATCCTCGTGGGGGGACTCCAAACGCCGGGGAGCTGTTTTTT. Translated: CATSRDPRGGTPNAGELFF.

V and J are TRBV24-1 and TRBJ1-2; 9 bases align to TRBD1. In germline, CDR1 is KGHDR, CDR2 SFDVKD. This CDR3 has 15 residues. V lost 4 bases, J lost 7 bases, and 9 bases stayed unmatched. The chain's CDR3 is CATSESTGGTLGYTF. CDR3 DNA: TGTGCCACCAGTGAGTCGACAGGGGGTACCCTTGGCTACACCTTC.

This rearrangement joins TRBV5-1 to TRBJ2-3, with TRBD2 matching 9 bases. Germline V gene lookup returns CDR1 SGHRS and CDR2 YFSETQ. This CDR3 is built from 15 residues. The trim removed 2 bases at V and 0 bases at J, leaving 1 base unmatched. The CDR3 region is CASSFLAGSTDTQYF. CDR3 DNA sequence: TGCGCCAGCAGCTTCCTAGCGGGGAGCACAGATACGCAGTATTTT.

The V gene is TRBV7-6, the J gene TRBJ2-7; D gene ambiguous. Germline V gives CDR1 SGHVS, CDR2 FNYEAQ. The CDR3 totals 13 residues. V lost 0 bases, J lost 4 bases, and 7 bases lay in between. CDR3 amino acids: CASSLANRYEQYF. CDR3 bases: TGTGCCAGCAGCTTAGCTAACAGATACGAGCAGTACTTC.

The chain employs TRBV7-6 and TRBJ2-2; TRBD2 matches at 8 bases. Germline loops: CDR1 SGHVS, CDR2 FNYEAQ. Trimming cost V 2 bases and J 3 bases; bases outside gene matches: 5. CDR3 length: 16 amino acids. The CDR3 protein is CASSLNSGSDTGELFF. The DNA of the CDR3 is TGTGCCAGCAGCTTAAACAGCGGGAGCGACACCGGGGAGCTGTTTTTT. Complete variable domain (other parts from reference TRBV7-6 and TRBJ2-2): GAGVSQSPRYKVTKRGQDVALRCDPISGHVSLYWYRQALGQGPEFLTYFNYEAQQDKSGLPNDRFSAERPEGSISTLTIQRTEQRDSAMYRCASSLNSGSDTGELFFGEGSRLTVL.

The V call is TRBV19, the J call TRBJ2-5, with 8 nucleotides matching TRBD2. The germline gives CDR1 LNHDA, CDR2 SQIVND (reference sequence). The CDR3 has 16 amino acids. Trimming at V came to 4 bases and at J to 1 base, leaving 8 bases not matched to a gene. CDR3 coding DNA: TGTGCCAGTAGTACAGGTAGCGGGGAAAGCCAAGAGACCCAGTACTTC. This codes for CASSTGSGESQETQYF.

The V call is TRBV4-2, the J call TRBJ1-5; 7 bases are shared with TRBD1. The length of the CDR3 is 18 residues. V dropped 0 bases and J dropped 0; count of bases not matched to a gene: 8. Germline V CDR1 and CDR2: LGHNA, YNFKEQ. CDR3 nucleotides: TGTGCCAGCAGCCAAGAGGCCGGGACAGTCTATAGCAATCAGCCCCAGCATTTT. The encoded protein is CASSQEAGTVYSNQPQHF.

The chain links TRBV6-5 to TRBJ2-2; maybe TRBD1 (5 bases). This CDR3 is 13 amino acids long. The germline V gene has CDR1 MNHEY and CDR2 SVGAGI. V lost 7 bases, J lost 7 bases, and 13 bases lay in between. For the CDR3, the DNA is TGTGCCAGCATTACGCAGGGAAACGGGGAGCTGTTTTTT. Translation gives CASITQGNGELFF.

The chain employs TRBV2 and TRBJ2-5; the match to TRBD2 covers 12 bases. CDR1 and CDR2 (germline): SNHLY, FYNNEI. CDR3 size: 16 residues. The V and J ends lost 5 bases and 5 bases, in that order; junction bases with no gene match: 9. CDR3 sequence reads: CASSSLAGGVRETQYF. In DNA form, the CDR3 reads TGTGCCAGCAGTTCACTAGCGGGAGGTGTGAGGGAGACCCAGTACTTC.

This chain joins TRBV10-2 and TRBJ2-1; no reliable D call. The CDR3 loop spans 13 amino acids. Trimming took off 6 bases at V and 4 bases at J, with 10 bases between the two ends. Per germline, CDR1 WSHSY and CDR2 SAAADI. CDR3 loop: CASSDALYNEQFF. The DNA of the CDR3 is TGCGCCAGCAGCGATGCCCTATACAATGAGCAGTTCTTC.

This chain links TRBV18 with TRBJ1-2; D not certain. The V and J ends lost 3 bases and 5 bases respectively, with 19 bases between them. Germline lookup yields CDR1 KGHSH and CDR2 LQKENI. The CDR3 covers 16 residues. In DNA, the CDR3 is TGTGCCAGCTCACCGCCGAATCCGTTCGGGAAATATGGCTACACCTTC. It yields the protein CASSPPNPFGKYGYTF.